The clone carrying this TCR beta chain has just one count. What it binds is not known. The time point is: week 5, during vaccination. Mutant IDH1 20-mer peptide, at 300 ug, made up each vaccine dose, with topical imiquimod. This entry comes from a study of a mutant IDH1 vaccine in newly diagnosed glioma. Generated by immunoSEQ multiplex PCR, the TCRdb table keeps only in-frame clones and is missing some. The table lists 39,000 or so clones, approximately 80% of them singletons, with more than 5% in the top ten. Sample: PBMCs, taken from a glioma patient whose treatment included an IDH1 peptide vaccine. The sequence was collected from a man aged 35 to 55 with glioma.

CDR3 nucleotides: TGCAGCGTTGAAGTGACAGACACTGAAGCTTTCTTT. Its translation: CSVEVTDTEAFF. The J gene is TRBJ1-1, the V gene TRBV29-1, with TRBD1 as a possible D gene (5 bases). V lost 1 base, J lost 3 bases, and 6 bases lay in between. Germline CDR1 reads SQVTM; CDR2 reads ANQGSEA. The CDR3 has 12 residues.